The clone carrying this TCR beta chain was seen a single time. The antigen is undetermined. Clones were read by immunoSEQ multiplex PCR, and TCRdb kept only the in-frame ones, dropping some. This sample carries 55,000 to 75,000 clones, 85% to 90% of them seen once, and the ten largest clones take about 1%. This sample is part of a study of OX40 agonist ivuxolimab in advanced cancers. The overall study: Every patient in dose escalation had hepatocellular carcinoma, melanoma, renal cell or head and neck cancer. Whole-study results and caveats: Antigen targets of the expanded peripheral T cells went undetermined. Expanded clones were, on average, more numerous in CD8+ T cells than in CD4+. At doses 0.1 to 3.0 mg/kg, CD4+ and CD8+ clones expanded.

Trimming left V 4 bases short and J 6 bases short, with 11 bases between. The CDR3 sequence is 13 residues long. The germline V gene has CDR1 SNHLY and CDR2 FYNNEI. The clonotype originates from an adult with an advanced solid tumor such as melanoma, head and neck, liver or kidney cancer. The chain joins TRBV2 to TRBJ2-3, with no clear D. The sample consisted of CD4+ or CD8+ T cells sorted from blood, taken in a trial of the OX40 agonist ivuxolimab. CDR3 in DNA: TGTGCCAGCAGTGGGATGGGGAAGGATACGCAGTATTTT. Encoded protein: CASSGMGKDTQYF.